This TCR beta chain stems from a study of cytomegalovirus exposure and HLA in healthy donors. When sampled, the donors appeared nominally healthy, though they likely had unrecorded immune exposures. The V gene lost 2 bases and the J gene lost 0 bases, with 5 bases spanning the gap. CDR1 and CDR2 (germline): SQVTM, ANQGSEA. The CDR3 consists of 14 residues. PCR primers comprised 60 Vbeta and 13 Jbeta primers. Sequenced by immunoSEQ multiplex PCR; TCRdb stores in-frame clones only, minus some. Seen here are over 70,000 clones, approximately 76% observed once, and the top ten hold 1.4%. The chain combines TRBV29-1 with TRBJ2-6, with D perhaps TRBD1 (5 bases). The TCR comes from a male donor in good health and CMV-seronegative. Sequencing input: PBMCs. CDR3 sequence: CSVERGSGANVLTF. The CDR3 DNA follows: TGCAGCGTTGAAAGGGGCTCTGGGGCCAACGTCCTGACTTTC.